This TCR beta chain was recorded in a study of CD8 T cells in Susac syndrome. V lost 3 bases to trimming and J lost 3 bases, with 8 bases between them. This CDR3 is built from 13 residues. CDR1 and CDR2 (germline): LNHDA, SQIVND (reference sequence). Treatment-naive patients with stable or active relapsing-remitting disease were the multiple sclerosis controls. TEMRA cells were FACS-enriched, unlike CD8+ and CD4+ T cells, which were negatively isolated. It was with random hexamers that 0.5 to 1 ug RNA was reverse transcribed. The method of amplification for TCR beta CDR3 was immunoSEQ multiplex PCR, covering 54 Vbeta and 13 Jbeta. TCRdb independently ran MiXCR on the immunoSEQ multiplex PCR reads; one entry per CDR3 protein. The table includes 400,000 or so distinct CDR3 sequences, 75% to 90% detected once.

Sequencing used CD8+ T cells from PBMCs. This clonotype was sampled from a human donor with multiple sclerosis. The chain links TRBV19 to TRBJ1-1; no clear D. CDR3 in DNA: TGTGCCAGTAGTATCGCTATTCACACTGAAGCTTTCTTT. It is translated as CASSIAIHTEAFF.